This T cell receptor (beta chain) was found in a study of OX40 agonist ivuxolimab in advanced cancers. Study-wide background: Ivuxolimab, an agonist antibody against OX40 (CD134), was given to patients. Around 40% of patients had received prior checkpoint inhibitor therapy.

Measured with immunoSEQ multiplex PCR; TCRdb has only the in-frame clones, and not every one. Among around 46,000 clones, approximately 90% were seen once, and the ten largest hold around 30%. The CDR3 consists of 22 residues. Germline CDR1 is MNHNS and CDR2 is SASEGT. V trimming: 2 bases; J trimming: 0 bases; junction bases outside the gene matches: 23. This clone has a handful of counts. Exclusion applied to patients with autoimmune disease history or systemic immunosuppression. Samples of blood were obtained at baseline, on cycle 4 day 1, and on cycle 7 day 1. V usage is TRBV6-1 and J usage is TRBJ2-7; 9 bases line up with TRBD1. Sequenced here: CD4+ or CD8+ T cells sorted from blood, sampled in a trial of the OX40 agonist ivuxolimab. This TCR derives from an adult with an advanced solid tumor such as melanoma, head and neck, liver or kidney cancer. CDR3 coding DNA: TGTGCCAGCAGTGAATTCTATGCAGGTGACTGGACAGGGGCTTCATACTCCTACGAGCAGTACTTC. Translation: CASSEFYAGDWTGASYSYEQYF.